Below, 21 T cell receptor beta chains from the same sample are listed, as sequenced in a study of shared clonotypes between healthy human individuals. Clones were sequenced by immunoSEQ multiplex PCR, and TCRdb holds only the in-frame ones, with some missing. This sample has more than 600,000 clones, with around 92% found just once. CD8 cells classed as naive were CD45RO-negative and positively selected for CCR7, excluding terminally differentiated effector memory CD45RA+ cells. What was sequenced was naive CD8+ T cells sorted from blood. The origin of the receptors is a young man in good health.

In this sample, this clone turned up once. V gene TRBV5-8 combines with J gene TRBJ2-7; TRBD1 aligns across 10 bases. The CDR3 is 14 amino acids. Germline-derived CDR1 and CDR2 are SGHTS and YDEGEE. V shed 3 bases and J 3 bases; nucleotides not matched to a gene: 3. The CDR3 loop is CASSSGTGVYEQYF. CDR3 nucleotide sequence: TGTGCCAGCAGCTCCGGGACAGGGGTCTACGAGCAGTACTTC.

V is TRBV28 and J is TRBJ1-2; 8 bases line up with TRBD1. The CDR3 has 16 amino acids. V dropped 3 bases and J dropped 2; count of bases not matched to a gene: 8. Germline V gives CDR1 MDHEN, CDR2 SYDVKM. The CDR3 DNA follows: TGTGCCAGCAGTTTCGGCAGGGGGCCCGTAAACTATGGCTACACCTTC. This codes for CASSFGRGPVNYGYTF.

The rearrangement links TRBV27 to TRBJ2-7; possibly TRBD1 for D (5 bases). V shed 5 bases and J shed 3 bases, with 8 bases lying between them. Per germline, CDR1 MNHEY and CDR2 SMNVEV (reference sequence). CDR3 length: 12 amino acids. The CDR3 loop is CASSTGFYEQYF. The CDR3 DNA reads TGTGCCAGCAGTACAGGTTTCTACGAGCAGTACTTC.

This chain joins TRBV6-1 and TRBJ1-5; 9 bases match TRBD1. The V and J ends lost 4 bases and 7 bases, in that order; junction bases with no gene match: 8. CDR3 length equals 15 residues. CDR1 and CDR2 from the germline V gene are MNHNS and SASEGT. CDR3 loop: CASSAGGDRDQPQHF. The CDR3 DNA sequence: TGTGCCAGCAGTGCTGGGGGGGACAGGGACCAGCCCCAGCATTTT.

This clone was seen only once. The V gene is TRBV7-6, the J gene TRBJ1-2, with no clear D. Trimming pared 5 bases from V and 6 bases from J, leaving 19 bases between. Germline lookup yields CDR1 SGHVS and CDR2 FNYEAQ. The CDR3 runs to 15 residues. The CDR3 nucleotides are TGTGCCAGCAGCCTCGGGGTGGGCAGACCCAATGGCTACACCTTC. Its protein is CASSLGVGRPNGYTF.

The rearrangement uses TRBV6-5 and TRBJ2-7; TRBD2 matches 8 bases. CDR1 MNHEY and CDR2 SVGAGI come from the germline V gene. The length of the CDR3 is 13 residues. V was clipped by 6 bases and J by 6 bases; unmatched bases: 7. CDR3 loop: CASRAGGRSEQYF. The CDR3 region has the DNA TGTGCCAGCAGGGCGGGAGGTCGGAGCGAGCAGTACTTC.

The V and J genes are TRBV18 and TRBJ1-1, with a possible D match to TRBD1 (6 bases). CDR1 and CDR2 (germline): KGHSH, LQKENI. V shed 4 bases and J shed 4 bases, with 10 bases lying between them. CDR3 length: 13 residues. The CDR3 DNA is TGTGCCAGCTCACGAACAGGGACCACTGAAGCTTTCTTT. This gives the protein CASSRTGTTEAFF.

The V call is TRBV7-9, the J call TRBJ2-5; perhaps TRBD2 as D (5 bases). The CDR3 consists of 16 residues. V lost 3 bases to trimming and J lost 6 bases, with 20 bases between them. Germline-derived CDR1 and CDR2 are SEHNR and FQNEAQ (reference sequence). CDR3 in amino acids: CASSFDSASDKQTQYF. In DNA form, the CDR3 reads TGTGCCAGCAGCTTTGATAGCGCGAGTGATAAGCAGACCCAGTACTTC.

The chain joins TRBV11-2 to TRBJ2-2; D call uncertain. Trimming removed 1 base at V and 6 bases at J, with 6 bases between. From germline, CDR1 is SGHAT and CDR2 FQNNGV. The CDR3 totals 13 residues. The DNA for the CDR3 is TGTGCCAGCAGCTTAGTTGGGTCCGGGGAGCTGTTTTTT. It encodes CASSLVGSGELFF.

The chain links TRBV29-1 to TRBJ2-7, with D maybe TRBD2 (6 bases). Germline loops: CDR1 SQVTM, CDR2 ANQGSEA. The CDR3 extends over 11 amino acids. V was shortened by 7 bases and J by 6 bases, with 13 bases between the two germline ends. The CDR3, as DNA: TGCAGCGCTCAGGCCGGGGGCGAGCAGTACTTC. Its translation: CSAQAGGEQYF.

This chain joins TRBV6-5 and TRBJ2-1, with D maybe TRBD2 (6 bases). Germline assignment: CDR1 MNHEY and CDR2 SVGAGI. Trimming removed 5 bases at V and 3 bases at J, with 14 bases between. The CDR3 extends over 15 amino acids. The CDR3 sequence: CASSPGEGLYNEQFF. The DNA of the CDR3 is TGTGCCAGCAGTCCGGGAGAAGGGCTCTACAATGAGCAGTTCTTC.

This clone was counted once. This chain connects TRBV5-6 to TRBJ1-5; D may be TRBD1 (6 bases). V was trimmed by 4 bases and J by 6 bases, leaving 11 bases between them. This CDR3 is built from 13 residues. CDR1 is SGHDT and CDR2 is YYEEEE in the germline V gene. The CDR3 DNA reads TGTGCCAGCAGCCGCGGGGGGCGTCAGCCCCAGCATTTT. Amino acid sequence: CASSRGGRQPQHF.

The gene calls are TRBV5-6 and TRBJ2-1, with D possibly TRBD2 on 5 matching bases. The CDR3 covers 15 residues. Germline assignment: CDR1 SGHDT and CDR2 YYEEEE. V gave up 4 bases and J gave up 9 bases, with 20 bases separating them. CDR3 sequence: CASSPPRAEFTEQFF. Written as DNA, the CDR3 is TGTGCCAGCAGCCCCCCAAGAGCGGAGTTTACTGAGCAGTTCTTC.

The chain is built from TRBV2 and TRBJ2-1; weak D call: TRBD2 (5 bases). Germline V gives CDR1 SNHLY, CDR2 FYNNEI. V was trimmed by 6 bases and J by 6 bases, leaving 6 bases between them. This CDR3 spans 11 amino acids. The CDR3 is CASRGSNEQFF. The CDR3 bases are TGTGCCAGCAGGGGGAGCAATGAGCAGTTCTTC. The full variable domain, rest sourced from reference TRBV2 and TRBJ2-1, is EPEVTQTPSHQVTQMGQEVILRCVPISNHLYFYWYRQILGQKVEFLVSFYNNEISEKSEIFDDQFSVERPDGSNFTLKIRSTKLEDSAMYFCASRGSNEQFFGPGTRLTVL.

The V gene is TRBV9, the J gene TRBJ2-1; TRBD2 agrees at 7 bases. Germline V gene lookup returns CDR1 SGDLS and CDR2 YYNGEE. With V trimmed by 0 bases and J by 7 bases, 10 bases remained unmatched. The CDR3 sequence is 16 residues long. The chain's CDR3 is CASSVAPVGGRNEQFF. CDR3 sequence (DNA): TGTGCCAGCAGCGTAGCCCCAGTTGGCGGGAGAAATGAGCAGTTCTTC.

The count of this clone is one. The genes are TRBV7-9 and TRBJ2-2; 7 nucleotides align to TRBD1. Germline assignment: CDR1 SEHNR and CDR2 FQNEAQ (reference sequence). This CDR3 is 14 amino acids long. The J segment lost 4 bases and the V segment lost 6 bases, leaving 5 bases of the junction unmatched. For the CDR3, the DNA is TGTGCCAGCAGGGGGCAGGGGGTCACCGGGGAGCTGTTTTTT. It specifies CASRGQGVTGELFF.

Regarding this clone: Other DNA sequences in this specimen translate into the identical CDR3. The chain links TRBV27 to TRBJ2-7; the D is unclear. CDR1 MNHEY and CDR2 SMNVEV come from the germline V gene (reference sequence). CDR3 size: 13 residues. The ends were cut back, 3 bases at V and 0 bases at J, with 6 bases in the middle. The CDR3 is CASSLAPSYEQYF. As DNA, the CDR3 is TGTGCCAGCAGTTTGGCCCCCTCCTACGAGCAGTACTTC.

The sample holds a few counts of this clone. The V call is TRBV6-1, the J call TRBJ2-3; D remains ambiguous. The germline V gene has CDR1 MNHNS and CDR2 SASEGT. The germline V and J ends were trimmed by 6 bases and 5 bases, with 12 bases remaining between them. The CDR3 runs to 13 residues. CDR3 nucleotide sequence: TGTGCCAGCAGCCCCCTGGTCGGAGATACGCAGTATTTT. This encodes CASSPLVGDTQYF.

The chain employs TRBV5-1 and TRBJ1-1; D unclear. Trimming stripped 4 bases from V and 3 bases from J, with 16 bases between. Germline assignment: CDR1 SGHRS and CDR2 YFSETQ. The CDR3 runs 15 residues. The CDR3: CASSPPMGNYTEAFF. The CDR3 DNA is TGCGCCAGCAGCCCCCCTATGGGGAATTACACTGAAGCTTTCTTT.

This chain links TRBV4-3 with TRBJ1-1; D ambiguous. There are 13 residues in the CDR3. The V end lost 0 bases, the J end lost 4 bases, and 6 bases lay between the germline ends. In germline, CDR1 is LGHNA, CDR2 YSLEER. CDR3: CASSQDYPTEAFF. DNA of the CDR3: TGCGCCAGCAGCCAAGATTACCCCACTGAAGCTTTCTTT.

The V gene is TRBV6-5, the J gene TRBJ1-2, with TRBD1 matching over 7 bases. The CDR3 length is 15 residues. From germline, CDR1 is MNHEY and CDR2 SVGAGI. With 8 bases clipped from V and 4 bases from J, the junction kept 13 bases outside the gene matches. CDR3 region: CASLYSQGDGYGYTF. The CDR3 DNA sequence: TGTGCCAGCCTATACTCGCAGGGGGACGGCTATGGCTACACCTTC.